This T cell receptor beta chain was sequenced in a study of shared clonotypes between healthy human individuals. The study's findings and limits: Non-shared clonotypes were found to have lower generation probabilities than the clonotypes that were shared by all four of the sorted-subset donors. The low donor count limited represented genetic and exposure-history diversity.

CD4+ cell separation produced CD45RA+ naive and CD45RA-negative memory subsets. The CDR3 has 18 residues. With V trimmed by 2 bases and J by 6 bases, 6 bases remained unmatched. CDR1 is MNHNS, CDR2 SASEGT, per germline. Concerning this clone: Antigen specificity is unknown.

Clones were read by immunoSEQ multiplex PCR, and TCRdb kept only the in-frame ones, dropping some. Among about 600,000 clones, about 97% were seen once, and the ten largest hold roughly 0.055%. The sequence was obtained from a woman in her 30s in good health. Source material: naive CD4+ T cells sorted from blood. The sample's subset: CD45RA+ positively selected. V is TRBV6-1 and J is TRBJ2-2, with 16 bases matching TRBD2. The CDR3 DNA reads as TGTGCCAGCAGTGAACCGGGACTAGCGGGAGGGCAGTCCGGGGAGCTGTTTTTT. Protein product: CASSEPGLAGGQSGELFF.